Shown below are 15 T cell receptor beta chains from a single sample sequenced in a study of neoadjuvant anti-PD-1 for oral cavity cancer. The data were produced by immunoSEQ multiplex PCR, yet TCRdb's version contains in-frame clones alone and is incomplete. The sample contains about 16,000 clones, just over 65% of which appear only once. Here the sequenced sample was PBMCs, taken before nivolumab (anti-PD-1) treatment. These receptors originate from a person between 40 and 85 years old with oral cavity squamous cell carcinoma.

J is TRBJ2-7 and V is TRBV11-2; 9 bases map to TRBD1. Germline loops: CDR1 SGHAT, CDR2 FQNNGV. The ends lost 0 bases at V and 11 bases at J; junction bases unmatched: 5. This CDR3 region has 13 residues. The CDR3 DNA reads as TGTGCCAGCAGCTTAGAGATCGGGACAGGGAAGTACTTC. The encoded protein is CASSLEIGTGKYF.

The DNA of the CDR3 is TGTGCCAGCAGTTATAGCGGACATAGCAATCAGCCCCAGCATTTT. This translates into CASSYSGHSNQPQHF. The chain uses TRBV6-6 and TRBJ1-5; TRBD1 is a possible D gene (5 bases). The germline gives CDR1 MNHNY, CDR2 SVGAGI (reference sequence). The V gene lost 3 bases and the J gene lost 0 bases, with 9 bases spanning the gap. The CDR3 has 15 amino acids.

For the CDR3, the DNA is TGCGCCAGCAGCTTCGCCCCGACTAGCGGGAGGGCCGACACAGATACGCAGTATTTT. Translated: CASSFAPTSGRADTDTQYF. This chain joins TRBV5-1 and TRBJ2-3, with 14 bases fitting TRBD2. CDR1 is SGHRS, CDR2 YFSETQ, per germline. With 2 bases clipped from V and 2 bases from J, the junction kept 10 bases outside the gene matches. CDR3 length equals 19 residues.

This clone was recorded only once. The J gene is TRBJ2-2, the V gene TRBV10-2; D uncertain. This CDR3 comprises 15 residues. The V end was cut by 6 bases, the J end by 1 base, with 12 bases between. Germline lookup yields CDR1 WSHSY and CDR2 SAAADI. CDR3 protein: CASRSGMGNTGELFF. In DNA form, the CDR3 reads TGCGCCAGCAGATCTGGGATGGGGAACACCGGGGAGCTGTTTTTT.

CDR3 coding DNA: TGTGCCATCAGTCAACTAGCGGGAGGGCCGGAAGATACGCAGTATTTT. This codes for CAISQLAGGPEDTQYF. The chain couples TRBV10-3 to TRBJ2-3, with TRBD2 matching 13 bases. CDR1 and CDR2 (germline): ENHRY, SYGVKD. The CDR3 extends over 16 amino acids. V dropped 5 bases and J dropped 5; count of bases not matched to a gene: 7.

The gene calls are TRBV6-1 and TRBJ1-5, with D hard to call. The CDR3 consists of 14 residues. Germline CDR1 is MNHNS and CDR2 is SASEGT. Trimming took 3 bases from V and 3 from J, leaving 9 bases between them. The CDR3 sequence is CASSEAGYNQPQHF. CDR3 coding DNA: TGTGCCAGCAGTGAGGCGGGTTACAATCAGCCCCAGCATTTT.

This clone was recorded once. J is TRBJ2-1 and V is TRBV6-1; 12 bases agree with TRBD2. The CDR3 length is 14 residues. The germline V gene has CDR1 MNHNS and CDR2 SASEGT. Trimming at V came to 4 bases and at J to 5 bases, leaving 0 bases not matched to a gene. The CDR3 DNA reads as TGTGCCAGCAGTGGACTAGCGGGAGACAATGAGCAGTTCTTC. Translated, it gives CASSGLAGDNEQFF.

The chain couples TRBV14 to TRBJ2-3; D may be TRBD1 (5 bases). V lost 0 bases and J lost 0, with 10 bases in between. Germline values: CDR1 SGHDN, CDR2 FVKESK. CDR3 length: 16 residues. As DNA, the CDR3 is TGTGCCAGCAGCCAAGAAAGGGGCTGGAGCACAGATACGCAGTATTTT. Amino acid sequence: CASSQERGWSTDTQYF. The variable domain in full, with the rest retrieved from reference TRBV14 and TRBJ2-3, is EAGVTQFPSHSVIEKGQTVTLRCDPISGHDNLYWYRRVMGKEIKFLLHFVKESKQDESGMPNNRFLAERTGGTYSTLKVQPAELEDSGVYFCASSQERGWSTDTQYFGPGTRLTVL.

The chain is built from TRBV7-9 and TRBJ2-7; D gene uncertain. The CDR3 totals 14 residues. V shed 8 bases and J shed 6 bases, with 20 bases lying between them. Germline V CDR1 and CDR2: SEHNR, FQNEAQ (reference sequence). CDR3: CASRSPGRFGEQYF. The CDR3 nucleotides read TGTGCCAGCCGGTCCCCGGGCAGGTTTGGCGAGCAGTACTTC.

In this sample, this clone turned up a few times. In DNA, the CDR3 is TGTGCCAGCAGCTTAGCCGGAGGTGAAGCTTTCTTT. It encodes CASSLAGGEAFF. The chain is built from TRBV11-1 and TRBJ1-1; D is uncertain. Between the trimmed V and J ends, which lost 0 bases and 7 bases, there was a span of 6 bases. Per germline, CDR1 SGHAT and CDR2 FQDESV (reference sequence). This CDR3 has 12 residues.

The gene calls are TRBV5-1 and TRBJ2-3, with a weak D call TRBD2 (6 bases). CDR3 size: 17 residues. In germline, CDR1 is SGHRS, CDR2 YFSETQ. V shed 7 bases and J shed 2 bases, with 23 bases lying between them. The chain's CDR3 is CASRPSAGIGVTDTQYF. The DNA for the CDR3 is TGCGCCAGCCGCCCCAGCGCGGGGATCGGTGTCACAGATACGCAGTATTTT.

V is TRBV25-1 and J is TRBJ2-7, with D possibly matching TRBD2 (7 bases). The CDR3 consists of 15 residues. Germline V CDR1 and CDR2: MGHDK, SYGVNS. Between the trimmed V and J ends, which lost 2 bases and 3 bases, there was a span of 14 bases. The CDR3 is CASSEGAGAYYEQYF. The CDR3 DNA follows: TGTGCCAGCAGTGAAGGGGCGGGGGCGTACTACGAGCAGTACTTC.

CDR3 residues: CASSVGLGKETQYF. CDR3 nucleotide sequence: TGTGCCAGCAGCGTTGGACTGGGGAAAGAGACCCAGTACTTC. V is TRBV9 and J is TRBJ2-5, with a tentative D call TRBD2 (5 bases). Per germline, CDR1 SGDLS and CDR2 YYNGEE. Between the trimmed V and J ends, which lost 2 bases and 3 bases, there was a span of 11 bases. The CDR3 length is 14 residues.

This chain links TRBV25-1 with TRBJ2-7; D uncertain. The CDR3 sequence is 14 residues long. Germline lookup yields CDR1 MGHDK and CDR2 SYGVNS. Trimming took off 0 bases at V and 2 bases at J, with 8 bases between the two ends. The CDR3 DNA reads TGTGCCAGCAGTGAATATTCCGTAGCCTACGAGCAGTACTTC. The encoded protein is CASSEYSVAYEQYF.

The V gene is TRBV27, the J gene TRBJ2-2; TRBD1 matches at 9 bases. Germline trimming cut 0 bases from V and 8 bases from J; bases unmatched to any gene: 10. The CDR3 is made up of 17 amino acids. Germline lookup yields CDR1 MNHEY and CDR2 SMNVEV (reference sequence). CDR3 nucleotide sequence: TGTGCCAGCAGTTTATCGATGGGACAGGGTAAATGGGGGGAGCTGTTTTTT. As protein: CASSLSMGQGKWGELFF.